The 10 T cell receptor beta chains in this list originate from one sample, sequenced in a study of blood T cell repertoires in COVID-19. Repertoires were generated with immunoSEQ multiplex PCR, while TCRdb's copy carries only in-frame clones and drops some. Of about 71,000 clones listed, 80% to 90% were seen once; the top ten hold 2%. Specimen: peripheral blood. These TCRs come from a man aged 25-40 years with acute or convalescent COVID-19.

V and J are TRBV7-9 and TRBJ1-1, with D uncertain. In germline, CDR1 is SEHNR, CDR2 FQNEAQ (reference sequence). V gave up 7 bases and J gave up 5 bases, with 14 bases separating them. There are 13 residues in the CDR3. As DNA, the CDR3 is TGTGCCAGCACCCCTCCGGCGGGGACTGAAGCTTTCTTT. Amino acid sequence: CASTPPAGTEAFF.

The CDR3 region is CASSQTGYGYTF. As DNA, the CDR3 is TGTGCCAGCAGCCAAACGGGCTATGGCTACACCTTC. The chain uses TRBV14 and TRBJ1-2; D unresolved. The CDR3 covers 12 residues. V was trimmed by 2 bases and J by 4 bases, leaving 5 bases between them. Germline V gene sequence: CDR1 SGHDN, CDR2 FVKESK.

This sequence joins TRBV6-6 and TRBJ2-7; TRBD2 is a possible D gene (7 bases). This CDR3 contains 17 residues. The V end was cut by 5 bases, the J end by 3 bases, with 23 bases between. Germline V gives CDR1 MNHNY, CDR2 SVGAGI (reference sequence). CDR3 coding DNA: TGTGCCAGCAGTCCACCCCAGGGGCGGGAGAACCTCTACGAGCAGTACTTC. It is translated as CASSPPQGRENLYEQYF.

The gene calls are TRBV2 and TRBJ1-1, with TRBD1 matching 7 bases. Germline values: CDR1 SNHLY, CDR2 FYNNEI. This CDR3 is built from 14 residues. V shed 7 bases, J shed 4 bases, and the junction held 9 bases outside the gene matches. CDR3 residues: CASIKRGRGTEAFF. The CDR3 coding sequence is TGTGCCAGCATCAAAAGGGGGCGAGGCACTGAAGCTTTCTTT.

The rearrangement joins TRBV27 to TRBJ2-1, with TRBD2 matching over 8 bases. The V gene end was trimmed by 5 bases and the J gene end by 8 bases; junction bases not matched to a gene: 8. Germline V gene lookup returns CDR1 MNHEY and CDR2 SMNVEV (reference sequence). The CDR3 has 14 residues. CDR3 nucleotides: TGTGCCAGCAGTACGCGGACTAGCATACATGAGCAGTTCTTC. Residues: CASSTRTSIHEQFF.

The chain employs TRBV10-3 and TRBJ2-2, with D maybe TRBD2 (5 bases). Germline CDR1 and CDR2: ENHRY and SYGVKD. CDR3 length: 14 residues. Trimming cost V 3 bases and J 7 bases, with 12 bases left between them. This CDR3 reads CAISEPSRGGELFF. CDR3 DNA: TGTGCCATCAGTGAACCCTCCCGGGGCGGGGAGCTGTTTTTT.

CDR3 in DNA: TGTGCCAGCAGCTTAGCCCCGCTAAGACAGGGCGAAGCTTTCTTT. It encodes CASSLAPLRQGEAFF. The V gene is TRBV7-9, the J gene TRBJ1-1, with 7 bases fitting TRBD1. CDR3 size: 15 residues. Germline V lookup: CDR1 SEHNR, CDR2 FQNEAQ (reference sequence). J was trimmed by 8 bases and V by 0 bases; bases with no gene match: 9.

The chain is built from TRBV18 and TRBJ2-7, with D unclear. The V gene's germline CDR1 is KGHSH and CDR2 LQKENI. The V gene lost 6 bases and the J gene lost 1 base, with 10 bases spanning the gap. The CDR3 sequence is 13 residues long. The CDR3 region has the DNA TGTGCCAGCTCCCCCGGAGCGTCCTACGAGCAGTACGTC. Translating it yields CASSPGASYEQYV.

This chain joins TRBV7-3 and TRBJ1-2; 8 bases are a match to TRBD1. This CDR3 comprises 15 residues. V was pared by 1 base and J by 7 bases, with 8 bases of the junction left unmatched. The germline V gene has CDR1 SGHTA and CDR2 FQGTGA. CDR3: CASSLNGQGAGGYTF. The CDR3 DNA follows: TGTGCCAGCAGCTTAAACGGGCAGGGGGCTGGTGGCTACACCTTC.

V is TRBV4-1 and J is TRBJ1-6; TRBD1 matches 8 bases. This CDR3 spans 18 amino acids. V lost 2 bases, J lost 9 bases, and 15 bases stayed unmatched. CDR1 and CDR2 (germline): MGHRA, YSYEKL. The CDR3 DNA follows: TGCGCCAGCAGCCAAAAGACAGGGGATAGGGCCGATAGTTCACCCCTCCACTTT. Translation: CASSQKTGDRADSSPLHF.